Following are 16 T cell receptor beta chains from one sample sequenced in a study of control samples from healthy donors and cancer patients. The method was immunoSEQ multiplex PCR; TCRdb's version includes in-frame clones alone and lacks a portion of them. The table lists some 120,000 clones, around 87% of them singletons, with about 3% in the top ten. The sequenced material came from blood. These receptors were obtained from a man in his 60s in good health.

This clone was detected only a few times. The V call is TRBV28, the J call TRBJ1-2; 8 positions match TRBD1. CDR3 length: 15 amino acids. The germline V gene encodes CDR1 MDHEN and CDR2 SYDVKM. V lost 4 bases to trimming and J lost 4 bases; unmatched junction nucleotides: 8. CDR3 in DNA: TGTGCCAGCAGTTCGAAAGGACAGGGTGCCTATGGCTACACCTTC. Its protein is CASSSKGQGAYGYTF.

This chain connects TRBV5-8 to TRBJ1-4; 9 nucleotides match TRBD1. The CDR3 is 14 amino acids. Germline assignment: CDR1 SGHTS and CDR2 YDEGEE. The trim removed 4 bases at V and 7 bases at J, leaving 5 bases unmatched. CDR3 sequence (DNA): TGTGCCAGCAGCGGAGAGGACAGGGGTGAAAAACTGTTTTTT. It encodes CASSGEDRGEKLFF.

This chain links TRBV3-1 (or the pseudogene TRBV3-2) with TRBJ1-5; D is undetermined. Germline-derived CDR1 and CDR2 are LGHDT and YNNKEL (reference sequence). With 5 bases removed from V and 0 bases from J, the gap between germline ends came to 14 bases. The CDR3 is 16 amino acids. CDR3 nucleotides: TGTGCCAGCAGCAAAGGCCTTGGGAATAGCAATCAGCCCCAGCATTTT. Translation: CASSKGLGNSNQPQHF.

The chain recombines TRBV5-1 with TRBJ1-1, with D unresolved. The germline V gene encodes CDR1 SGHRS and CDR2 YFSETQ. The CDR3 loop spans 13 amino acids. The germline V and J ends were trimmed by 5 bases and 1 base, with 9 bases remaining between them. In DNA, the CDR3 is TGCGCCAGCAGTCGCGACGGGAACACTGAAGCTTTCTTT. It translates to CASSRDGNTEAFF. The whole variable domain, remainder taken from reference TRBV5-1 and TRBJ1-1, is KAGVTQTPRYLIKTRGQQVTLSCSPISGHRSVSWYQQTPGQGLQFLFEYFSETQRNKGNFPGRFSGRQFSNSRSEMNVSTLELGDSALYLCASSRDGNTEAFFGQGTRLTVV.

The rearrangement uses TRBV7-2 and TRBJ2-1, with 10 bases identical to TRBD1. The germline V gene encodes CDR1 SGHTA and CDR2 FQGNSA. CDR3 length equals 15 residues. The trim removed 5 bases at V and 7 bases at J, leaving 8 bases unmatched. In nucleotides, the CDR3 is TGTGCCAGCAGCCCCGGACAGGGGGTCACGAATGAGCAGTTCTTC. It codes for CASSPGQGVTNEQFF.

The chain carries TRBV7-8 and TRBJ1-2; D uncertain. Trimming pared 5 bases from V and 0 bases from J, leaving 7 bases between. This CDR3 is built from 13 residues. The germline V gene has CDR1 SGHVS and CDR2 FQNEAQ. Written as DNA, the CDR3 is TGTGCCAGCAGCCTCAAAGCTAACTATGGCTACACCTTC. Translating gives CASSLKANYGYTF.

This chain connects TRBV7-7 to TRBJ1-1, with D hard to call. Trimming left V 9 bases short and J 1 base short, with 12 bases between. CDR1 is SSHAT and CDR2 is FNYEAQ in the germline V gene (reference sequence). The length of the CDR3 is 13 residues. This chain's CDR3 is CASSKTQNTEAFF. Written as DNA, the CDR3 is TGTGCCAGTTCTAAGACACAGAACACTGAAGCTTTCTTT.

V gene TRBV28 combines with J gene TRBJ1-4, with 9 nucleotides matching TRBD1. CDR1 is MDHEN, CDR2 SYDVKM, per germline. This CDR3 is built from 15 residues. V dropped 1 base and J dropped 3; count of bases not matched to a gene: 0. The CDR3 region is CASSLYRGPNEKLFF. For the CDR3, the DNA is TGTGCCAGCAGTTTATACAGGGGGCCTAATGAAAAACTGTTTTTT.

V and J are TRBV3-1 (or the pseudogene TRBV3-2) and TRBJ2-7; 7 bases are shared with TRBD2. The CDR3 is made up of 13 amino acids. After removal of 3 bases from V and 7 bases from J, the junction contained 6 bases not matched to a gene. Germline V lookup: CDR1 LGHDT, CDR2 YNNKEL (reference sequence). The CDR3 coding sequence is TGTGCCAGCAGCCATTTGAACGGGGGGGAGCAGTACTTC. This gives the protein CASSHLNGGEQYF.

The chain uses TRBV11-2 and TRBJ2-7; D perhaps matches TRBD1 (5 bases). V lost 7 bases to trimming and J lost 3 bases, with 13 bases between them. The germline V gene has CDR1 SGHAT and CDR2 FQNNGV. The CDR3 spans 13 residues. The CDR3 sequence is CASKGRVNYEQYF. CDR3 bases: TGTGCCAGCAAGGGCAGGGTTAACTACGAGCAGTACTTC.

V is TRBV9 and J is TRBJ2-5; 9 positions agree with TRBD2. This CDR3 has 15 residues. Germline loops: CDR1 SGDLS, CDR2 YYNGEE. V dropped 10 bases and J dropped 4; count of bases not matched to a gene: 14. CDR3 in amino acids: CARRGGGRGRETQYF. In DNA, the CDR3 is TGTGCCCGCCGCGGGGGGGGGAGGGGCCGAGAGACCCAGTACTTC.

The chain recombines TRBV7-2 with TRBJ2-7, with D perhaps given as TRBD1 or TRBD2 (5 bases each). The CDR3 sequence is 15 residues long. The germline V gene encodes CDR1 SGHTA and CDR2 FQGNSA. V gave up 2 bases and J gave up 2 bases, with 13 bases separating them. CDR3 amino acids: CASSLTGTSTYEQYF. For the CDR3, the DNA is TGTGCCAGCAGCTTAACCGGGACCTCAACCTACGAGCAGTACTTC.

V is TRBV6-1 and J is TRBJ1-2; D is unresolved. The CDR3 has 14 residues. V lost 2 bases to trimming and J lost 8 bases, with 15 bases between them. The germline V gene has CDR1 MNHNS and CDR2 SASEGT. The CDR3 here is CASSESPGPWGYTF. CDR3 coding DNA: TGTGCCAGCAGTGAATCCCCAGGCCCTTGGGGCTACACCTTC.

This clone was recorded only once. The chain recombines TRBV30 with TRBJ1-4; D ambiguous. CDR1 is GTSNPN and CDR2 is SVGIG in the germline V gene (reference sequence). V was shortened by 5 bases and J by 7 bases, with 14 bases between the two germline ends. CDR3 length: 13 amino acids. The CDR3 loop is CAWGREGREKLFF. The CDR3, as DNA: TGTGCCTGGGGTAGAGAAGGTCGTGAAAAACTGTTTTTT. Variable domain in full (rest from reference TRBV30 and TRBJ1-4): SQTIHQWPATLVQPVGSPLSLECTVEGTSNPNLYWYRQAAGRGLQLLFYSVGIGQISSEVPQNLSASRPQDRQFILSSKKLLLSDSGFYLCAWGREGREKLFFGSGTQLSVL.

The V and J genes are TRBV7-9 and TRBJ2-1, with D perhaps being TRBD1 or TRBD2 (5 bases each). V lost 3 bases, J lost 4 bases, and 13 bases lay in between. The CDR3 loop spans 15 amino acids. Germline V gene data show CDR1 as SEHNR and CDR2 as FQNEAQ (reference sequence). The CDR3 loop reads CASSLGRGPYNEQFF. The CDR3 DNA reads TGTGCCAGCAGCTTGGGCCGGGGCCCTTACAATGAGCAGTTCTTC.

The chain uses TRBV7-2 and TRBJ1-1; D is uncertain. The CDR3 contains 13 residues. Trimming pared 6 bases from V and 5 bases from J, leaving 13 bases between. Germline-derived CDR1 and CDR2 are SGHTA and FQGNSA. The CDR3 sequence: CASRITVGTEAFF. As DNA, the CDR3 is TGTGCCAGCAGGATTACCGTTGGTACTGAAGCTTTCTTT. The full variable domain, with the rest looked up from reference TRBV7-2 and TRBJ1-1, is GAGVSQSPSNKVTEKGKDVELRCDPISGHTALYWYRQSLGQGLEFLIYFQGNSAPDKSGLPSDRFSAERTGGSVSTLTIQRTQQEDSAVYLCASRITVGTEAFFGQGTRLTVV.